The following is a T cell receptor (beta chain) sequence with its context. V lost 2 bases, J lost 0 bases, and 11 bases lay in between. Germline CDR1 and CDR2: SGHTS and YDEGEE. The CDR3 extends over 16 amino acids. The sample originates from a study of control samples from healthy donors and cancer patients. The assay was immunoSEQ multiplex PCR, and TCRdb's table has in-frame clones only and misses some. The profile covers 100,000 to 150,000 clones, with about 90% appearing a single time and around 1.8% taken by the ten largest. The clonotype comes from a man aged 18 to 29 in good health. Sample: blood. V gene TRBV5-8 combines with J gene TRBJ1-4; D not resolved. Written as DNA, the CDR3 is TGTGCCAGCAGCTTTACCCACAGTGCAACTAATGAAAAACTGTTTTTT. Its translation is CASSFTHSATNEKLFF.